Described below is a single T cell receptor beta chain sequence and its context. The CDR3 sequence is 15 residues long. Germline trimming cut 7 bases from V and 8 bases from J; bases unmatched to any gene: 12. The V gene's germline CDR1 is SGHKS and CDR2 YYEKEE (reference sequence). Clones were sequenced by immunoSEQ multiplex PCR, and TCRdb holds only the in-frame ones, with some missing. The data hold about 1.5 million clones, with 98% observed a single time. This sample was taken from a study of shared clonotypes between healthy human individuals. Sequencing was carried out using naive CD4+ T cells sorted from blood. The subset here: CD45RA+ positively selected. The receptor comes from a man aged 30 to 39 in good health. The chain carries TRBV5-5 and TRBJ2-1, with 10 bases that match TRBD2. In nucleotides, the CDR3 is TGTGCCAGCTCTACGCTAGCGGGAGAGGCTGATGAGCAGTTCTTC. Its translation is CASSTLAGEADEQFF.